The TCR beta chain under discussion was sequenced for a study of vaccination and CD4 T cells after COVID-19. This clonotype was recorded a few times. Antigen specificity is unknown. Sequenced with the Oncomine TCR Beta short-read assay was DNA taken from cultured CD4+ T cells. From the PCR reads, TCRdb called clonotypes with MiXCR, one entry per CDR3 protein. The sample carries roughly 16,000 distinct CDR3 sequences, about 70% recorded once. The CDR3 contains 15 residues. The germline V gene has CDR1 DFQATT and CDR2 SNEGSKA (reference sequence). The V gene end was trimmed by 5 bases and the J gene end by 7 bases; junction bases not matched to a gene: 9. Treatment of the sample: roughly ten-day PBMC culture with coronavirus spike peptide pools or control peptides (ViraFEST assay).

The chain couples TRBV20-1 to TRBJ1-5; 12 bases are a match to TRBD1. The TCR comes from a human donor who had recovered from COVID-19. The sequenced material came from CD4+ T cells from blood, cultured in vitro. The CDR3 region is CSAGRGQGARQPQHF. CDR3 coding DNA: TGCAGTGCTGGCCGGGGACAGGGGGCTCGACAGCCCCAGCATTTT.